This T cell receptor (beta chain) stems from a study of T-cell reconstitution after alpha-beta-depleted transplantation in children. TCRbeta library preparation incorporated unique molecular identifiers. TCRdb passed the PCR reads through MiXCR, listing each CDR3 protein once. The table records 70,000 to 95,000 distinct CDR3 sequences, roughly 18% of them present only once. A remark on this clonotype: As yet, its antigen is unknown.

General study points: The high TCRbeta diversity at day 60 in some patients came from surviving recipient T cells and thymic progenitors. Alpha-beta T cells present about two months after transplant were reported to originate from several hundred expanded graft clones. At one year after transplant, newly produced T cells mostly accounted for T-cell counts and diversity.

This specimen was PBMCs, mostly from graft donor cells, taken 360 days after TCRalphabeta/CD19-depleted stem cell transplant. The sequence came from a male patient aged 2-9 years who had a stem cell transplant for acute lymphoblastic leukemia, so the T cells may come from the graft donor.

CDR3 region: CASSWGQPYNEQFF. CDR3 nucleotides: TGTGCCAGCAGTTGGGGACAACCCTACAATGAGCAGTTCTTC. The chain is built from TRBV12-3 or TRBV12-4 and TRBJ2-1, with D tentatively TRBD1 (6 bases). The CDR3 is 14 residues long. Between the trimmed V and J ends, which lost 4 bases and 2 bases, there was a span of 9 bases.